Included here is one T cell receptor beta chain sequence, with context. As yet, its antigen is unknown. At one end, the junction sequence differs from germline, possibly due to a read error. This sample is drawn from a study of T cell clonotyping in hematopoietic cell transplantation. The V gene's germline CDR1 is SGHNT and CDR2 YYREEE (reference sequence). CDR3 length: 13 amino acids. Profiling relied on immunoSEQ multiplex PCR, and the TCRdb table lists in-frame clones only, not all of them. The sample consists of roughly 8,400 clones, around 66% of them appearing once. Study-level points and caveats: Cells were unsorted, so CD4 and CD8 contributions were not separated. At the given depth, recipient repertoires were over 95% de novo clonotypes.

The sequences come from peripheral blood mononuclear cells, collected 100 days after allogeneic stem cell transplant. The J gene is TRBJ2-1, the V gene TRBV5-4, with unresolved D. This receptor was obtained from a male patient aged 55 to 70 who had an allogeneic stem cell transplant from an unrelated donor, so the T cells may come from the graft donor. Some clones in this sample may be carry-over from other donors' samples. DNA of the CDR3: TGTGCCGCTAGGGCAGACTCCCACAATGAGCAGTTCTTC. This gives the protein CAARADSHNEQFF.